This T cell receptor beta chain is from a study of cytomegalovirus exposure and HLA in healthy donors. Study-wide points: Among the most significant clusters, several appeared linked to common viral pathogens in a later analysis.

J lost 8 bases, V lost 8 bases, and 16 bases had no gene match. The germline V gene encodes CDR1 GTSNPN and CDR2 SVGIG (reference sequence). The CDR3 is 15 amino acids. This clone was observed a single time. Its antigen remains unknown. The PCR ran on 60 Vbeta and 13 Jbeta primers. The repertoire was sequenced with immunoSEQ multiplex PCR; TCRdb's copy has only in-frame clones and lacks some. The sample holds roughly 70,000 clones, under 80% seen once. The rearrangement uses TRBV30 and TRBJ1-4; TRBD1 agrees at 8 bases. The receptor was isolated from a male donor in good health and CMV-seropositive. Sequencing used PBMCs. The CDR3 DNA reads as TGTGCCGGCTTGACAGCTCAGGGGGCATTCGAAAAACTGTTTTTT. Translating it yields CAGLTAQGAFEKLFF. Complete variable domain (other parts from reference TRBV30 and TRBJ1-4): SQTIHQWPATLVQPVGSPLSLECTVEGTSNPNLYWYRQAAGRGLQLLFYSVGIGQISSEVPQNLSASRPQDRQFILSSKKLLLSDSGFYLCAGLTAQGAFEKLFFGSGTQLSVL.